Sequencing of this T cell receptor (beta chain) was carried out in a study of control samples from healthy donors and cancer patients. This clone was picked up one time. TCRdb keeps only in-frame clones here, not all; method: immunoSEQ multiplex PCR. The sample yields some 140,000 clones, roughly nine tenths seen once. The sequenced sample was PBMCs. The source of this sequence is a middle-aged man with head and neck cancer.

In DNA, the CDR3 is TGTGCCAGCAGTTATAGAGTTGTCACAGATACGCAGTATTTT. Its protein is CASSYRVVTDTQYF. The gene calls are TRBV6-5 and TRBJ2-3; D not certain. Trimming took 3 bases from V and 2 from J, leaving 9 bases between them. The CDR3 covers 14 residues. CDR1 is MNHEY, CDR2 SVGAGI, per germline.